This T cell receptor (beta chain) was obtained from a study of T-cell reconstitution after alpha-beta-depleted transplantation in children. V was shortened by 2 bases and J by 0 bases, with 14 bases between the two germline ends. Germline CDR1 reads SGHTA; CDR2 reads FQGNSA. There are 17 residues in the CDR3. Construction of the TCRbeta library involved unique molecular identifiers. In TCRdb, the PCR reads were re-called with MiXCR into one record per CDR3 protein. Of around 190,000 distinct CDR3 sequences in the sample, approximately 6.3% were seen once. Turning to this clonotype: The antigen remains undetermined.

Study-level results: Several hundred graft clones that had expanded were reportedly the source of alpha-beta T cells about two months after transplant.

The clonotype originates from a boy between 2 and 10 years old with acute lymphoblastic leukemia, due to receive a stem cell transplant. Specimen: PBMCs, collected before TCRalphabeta/CD19-depleted stem cell transplant. The chain is built from TRBV7-2 and TRBJ1-3; TRBD1 might be the D (6 bases). The CDR3 is CASSLWGDRTSGNTIYF. CDR3 nucleotide sequence: TGTGCCAGCAGCTTATGGGGTGACAGGACCTCTGGAAACACCATATATTTT.